Presented here are 30 T cell receptor beta chains from one specimen sequenced in a study of early T cells in non-severe SARS-CoV-2 infection. TCRdb fed the 5' RACE reads into MiXCR, producing one record per CDR3 protein. The table has tens of thousands of distinct CDR3 sequences, about 12% seen once; the top ten hold under 3%. The sequenced sample consisted of whole blood. The receptor source for this set is an adult who was a healthcare worker with PCR-confirmed SARS-CoV-2 infection or an uninfected control (not recorded which).

There are a few counts of this clonotype. V usage is TRBV12-3 or TRBV12-4 and J usage is TRBJ2-3; TRBD2 matches at 11 bases. Unmatched junction bases numbered 9, after V lost 5 bases and J lost 5 bases. This CDR3 is 16 amino acids long. The CDR3 loop reads CASSQVAGGPKDTQYF. The CDR3, as DNA: TGTGCCAGCAGTCAAGTAGCGGGAGGGCCAAAAGATACGCAGTATTTT.

The V and J genes are TRBV12-3 or TRBV12-4 and TRBJ1-5, with D hard to call. CDR3 size: 15 residues. Deletions cut 4 bases from V and 4 bases from J, with 14 bases between. DNA of the CDR3: TGTGCCAGCAGTTACCGCCAGGACTCAAATCAGCCCCAGCATTTT. Amino acid sequence: CASSYRQDSNQPQHF.

This sequence joins TRBV4-1 and TRBJ1-1; the D is unclear. Germline V gene data show CDR1 as MGHRA and CDR2 as YSYEKL. V dropped 1 base and J dropped 7 bases, with 13 bases sitting between them. This CDR3 is 14 amino acids long. The CDR3 DNA reads TGCGCCAGCAGCCAAGTGGCGGACCGCCATGAAGCTTTCTTT. Its translation is CASSQVADRHEAFF.

This clonotype was seen a few times. The rearrangement links TRBV28 to TRBJ2-2, with D maybe TRBD1 (6 bases). This CDR3 is built from 23 residues. Germline V gene sequence: CDR1 MDHEN, CDR2 SYDVKM. V was shortened by 4 bases and J by 4 bases, with 37 bases between the two germline ends. The CDR3 spells CASSSISPWTDPRLFSRTGELFF. In nucleotides, the CDR3 is TGTGCCAGCAGTTCCATATCCCCTTGGACAGACCCCCGTCTTTTTTCCCGCACCGGGGAGCTGTTTTTT.

The V and J genes are TRBV11-2 and TRBJ2-1; D perhaps matches TRBD1 (6 bases). Trimming removed 5 bases from V and 10 bases from J, with 15 bases in between. The CDR3 extends over 13 amino acids. CDR1 is SGHAT and CDR2 is FQNNGV in the germline V gene. This CDR3 reads CASSHTGPGEQFF. The CDR3, as DNA: TGTGCCAGCAGCCATACAGGGCCAGGGGAGCAGTTCTTC.

The sample holds many counts of this clonotype. This chain links TRBV30 with TRBJ1-1; the D gene is possibly TRBD1 (6 bases). Trimming removed 2 bases from V and 4 bases from J, with 11 bases in between. The CDR3 extends over 13 amino acids. Germline V gives CDR1 GTSNPN, CDR2 SVGIG (reference sequence). The CDR3 protein is CAWSLTGSTEAFF. The CDR3 DNA reads TGTGCCTGGAGTCTGACAGGTTCCACTGAAGCTTTCTTT.

This clonotype has only a few counts. The V and J genes are TRBV30 and TRBJ2-4; TRBD1 agrees at 7 bases. CDR1 is GTSNPN, CDR2 SVGIG, per germline (reference sequence). V lost 6 bases, J lost 5 bases, and 10 bases stayed unmatched. This CDR3 is 14 amino acids long. CDR3: CACRRQGQENIQYF. The DNA of the CDR3 is TGTGCCTGTAGGAGACAGGGTCAGGAAAACATTCAGTACTTC.

This clonotype was recorded a few times. This chain connects TRBV12-3 or TRBV12-4 to TRBJ2-7; 9 bases fit TRBD1. V trimming: 5 bases; J trimming: 3 bases; junction bases outside the gene matches: 5. There are 14 residues in the CDR3. This CDR3 is CASSTLDRGYEQYF. The CDR3 coding sequence is TGTGCCAGCAGTACACTGGACAGGGGCTACGAGCAGTACTTC.

This clonotype was seen a single time. Just one base apart from a much larger clone, this may be a read error. The chain employs TRBV24-1 and TRBJ2-7; TRBD1 might be the D (6 bases). The CDR3 has 13 amino acids. Germline V lookup: CDR1 KGHDR, CDR2 SFDVKD. The CDR3, as DNA: TGTGACACCAGTGACCCGGACAGCTACGAGCAGTACTTC. It translates to CDTSDPDSYEQYF.

This clonotype was observed a few times. The rearrangement links TRBV30 to TRBJ2-7; 8 bases map to TRBD2. Germline assignment: CDR1 GTSNPN and CDR2 SVGIG (reference sequence). The CDR3 runs to 12 residues. V dropped 5 bases and J dropped 6; count of bases not matched to a gene: 6. The CDR3 nucleotides are TGTGCCTGGTCGACTAGCGAACCCGAGCAGTACTTC. Protein product: CAWSTSEPEQYF.

Many counts were recorded for this clonotype. The genes are TRBV4-2 and TRBJ2-3, with D perhaps assigned TRBD1 or TRBD2 (5 bases each). Trimming cost V 1 base and J 1 base, with 12 bases left between them. The germline V gene encodes CDR1 LGHNA and CDR2 YNFKEQ. The CDR3 contains 16 residues. The CDR3 sequence is CASSQVGDAGTDTQYF. In DNA form, the CDR3 reads TGTGCCAGCAGCCAAGTGGGGGATGCCGGCACAGATACGCAGTATTTT.

The chain recombines TRBV7-2 with TRBJ2-5; tentative D call: TRBD2 (6 bases). Trimming left V 1 base short and J 5 bases short, with 23 bases between. This CDR3 is built from 18 residues. Germline values: CDR1 SGHTA, CDR2 FQGNSA. The DNA for the CDR3 is TGTGCCAGCAGCTTAGGGGGACTCACTTCGAATCGAGGGGAGACCCAGTACTTC. It codes for CASSLGGLTSNRGETQYF.

The sample holds a few counts of this clonotype. The chain carries TRBV6-6 and TRBJ2-5, with 8 bases matching TRBD1. The V and J ends lost 2 bases and 5 bases, in that order; junction bases with no gene match: 16. The CDR3 spans 18 residues. CDR1 MNHNY and CDR2 SVGAGI come from the germline V gene (reference sequence). The CDR3 DNA sequence: TGTGCCAGCAGTTACAGGGGTGGACAGGGTCCTCTTCGGGAGACCCAGTACTTC. Translating it yields CASSYRGGQGPLRETQYF.

The chain uses TRBV5-1 and TRBJ1-2; D gene ambiguous. Germline V gives CDR1 SGHRS, CDR2 YFSETQ. V lost 0 bases and J lost 4, with 7 bases in between. CDR3 length: 13 amino acids. DNA for the CDR3: TGCGCCAGCAGCTTGGAGGAAGGCTATGGCTACACCTTC. It encodes CASSLEEGYGYTF.

This clonotype was recorded at least ten times. The chain recombines TRBV28 with TRBJ2-3, with a tentative D call TRBD1 (5 bases). V lost 3 bases, J lost 9 bases, and 7 bases lay in between. This CDR3 contains 11 residues. Looked up from germline, CDR1 is MDHEN and CDR2 is SYDVKM. CDR3 sequence: CASSFSGTQYF. The CDR3 coding sequence is TGTGCCAGCAGTTTCTCAGGGACGCAGTATTTT.

The sample holds a few counts of this clonotype. CDR3 nucleotide sequence: TGTGCCAGCAGCTTCGGACAGGGAGGATATTCACCCCTCCACTTT. As protein: CASSFGQGGYSPLHF. The chain carries TRBV9 and TRBJ1-6; 8 bases align to TRBD1. The ends lost 4 bases at V and 8 bases at J; junction bases unmatched: 8. The CDR3 consists of 15 residues. The V gene's germline CDR1 is SGDLS and CDR2 YYNGEE.

The chain uses TRBV12-3 or TRBV12-4 and TRBJ2-4; D might be TRBD2 (6 bases). V lost 7 bases and J 2 bases, leaving 12 bases between the germline ends. The CDR3 has 14 residues. CDR3 in amino acids: CASTRRGPKNIQYF. As DNA, the CDR3 is TGTGCCAGCACCCGGAGGGGACCCAAAAACATTCAGTACTTC.

The gene calls are TRBV20-1 and TRBJ2-3; D uncertain. Germline V gene lookup returns CDR1 DFQATT and CDR2 SNEGSKA (reference sequence). Trimming removed 7 bases from V and 11 bases from J, with 10 bases in between. There are 9 residues in the CDR3. CDR3 DNA: TGCAGTGGGACCAAGGGGCAGTATTTT. Protein product: CSGTKGQYF.

The J gene is TRBJ2-7, the V gene TRBV11-2; 11 positions match TRBD2. The CDR3 consists of 18 residues. With 5 bases clipped from V and 3 bases from J, the junction kept 15 bases outside the gene matches. Per the germline V gene, CDR1 is SGHAT and CDR2 is FQNNGV. The DNA of the CDR3 is TGTGCCAGCAGCCCTAGCCCCTCCACTAGCGGGGGAATCTACGAGCAGTACTTC. This sequence encodes CASSPSPSTSGGIYEQYF.

V usage is TRBV12-3 or TRBV12-4 and J usage is TRBJ1-5; no definite D call. This CDR3 has 14 residues. V was clipped by 3 bases and J by 3 bases, with 9 bases between them. The CDR3 DNA reads TGTGCCAGCAGTTTTAGAGTTTTCAATCAGCCCCAGCATTTT. Amino acid sequence: CASSFRVFNQPQHF.

CDR3: CASSLTSIGTDTQYF. For the CDR3, the DNA is TGTGCCAGCAGTTTAACTTCGATCGGCACAGATACGCAGTATTTT. The chain combines TRBV28 with TRBJ2-3; D remains unclear. The CDR3 spans 15 residues. Germline CDR1 is MDHEN and CDR2 is SYDVKM. Trimming took 2 bases from V and 1 from J, leaving 10 bases between them.

The V gene is TRBV7-9, the J gene TRBJ1-6; 10 bases match TRBD1. Germline CDR1 is SEHNR and CDR2 is FQNEAQ (reference sequence). Germline trimming cut 6 bases from V and 9 bases from J; bases unmatched to any gene: 5. The CDR3 is 14 residues long. CDR3 coding DNA: TGTGCCAGCAGAGGACAGGGGGTAGTTTCACCCCTCCACTTT. Translating it yields CASRGQGVVSPLHF.

There are many counts of this clonotype. The chain links TRBV13 to TRBJ2-7; TRBD1 matches at 8 bases. CDR3 length: 14 residues. V gave up 4 bases and J gave up 3 bases; unmatched junction bases: 5. CDR1 is PRHDT, CDR2 FYEKMQ, per germline (reference sequence). The DNA for the CDR3 is TGTGCCAGCAGCTCAACCGGGACAGGCTACGAGCAGTACTTC. Translation gives CASSSTGTGYEQYF.

This clonotype showed up just a few times. This sequence joins TRBV30 and TRBJ2-1; D is tentatively TRBD1 or TRBD2 (5 bases each). Trimming pared 3 bases from V and 9 bases from J, leaving 18 bases between. The length of the CDR3 is 14 residues. Germline V gene sequence: CDR1 GTSNPN, CDR2 SVGIG (reference sequence). The CDR3 spells CAWRPSGMQGEQFF. The CDR3 DNA reads as TGTGCCTGGAGGCCCTCCGGGATGCAGGGTGAGCAGTTCTTC.

Concerning this clonotype itself: A much larger clonotype is one base distant, so this may be a read error. The chain links TRBV2 to TRBJ2-7; the D gene is possibly TRBD2 (6 bases). Germline values: CDR1 SNHLY, CDR2 FYNNEI. V lost 6 bases and J lost 4, with 22 bases in between. The CDR3 extends over 16 amino acids. The CDR3 loop is CASRRGLTSAKYEQYF. DNA of the CDR3: TGTGCCAGCAGGCGCGGACTAACTTCGGCAAAGTACGAGCAGTACTTC.

The chain recombines TRBV6-6 with TRBJ2-7, with 10 bases matching TRBD2. V shed 0 bases, J shed 4 bases, and the junction held 9 bases outside the gene matches. This CDR3 is 17 amino acids long. CDR1 and CDR2 from the germline V gene are MNHNY and SVGAGI (reference sequence). Here the CDR3 DNA reads TGTGCCAGCAGTTACTCTCCTAGCGGGGGATCCGTTTACGAGCAGTACTTC. Protein product: CASSYSPSGGSVYEQYF.

This clonotype occurred a few times. V is TRBV5-1 and J is TRBJ2-3; D gene unclear. CDR1 is SGHRS, CDR2 YFSETQ, per germline. The CDR3 runs to 17 residues. V was shortened by 0 bases and J by 1 base, with 15 bases between the two germline ends. The chain's CDR3 is CASSLAFTPSGTDTQYF. For the CDR3, the DNA is TGCGCCAGCAGCTTGGCCTTCACCCCGTCTGGCACAGATACGCAGTATTTT. Together with reference TRBV5-1 and TRBJ2-3, the CDR3 gives the full variable domain: KAGVTQTPRYLIKTRGQQVTLSCSPISGHRSVSWYQQTPGQGLQFLFEYFSETQRNKGNFPGRFSGRQFSNSRSEMNVSTLELGDSALYLCASSLAFTPSGTDTQYFGPGTRLTVL.

This clonotype was seen more than once but under ten times. One end of the junction fails to match germline, which may point to a read error. The chain carries TRBV29-1 and TRBJ2-2; D assignment may be TRBD1 or TRBD2 (5 bases each). Germline CDR1 reads SQVTM; CDR2 reads ANQGSEA. CDR3 size: 13 residues. The CDR3 DNA reads as TGCAGCGTTGATGGACACAACACCGGGGAGCAGTTTTTT. As protein: CSVDGHNTGEQFF.

This clonotype was counted a few times. The rearrangement links TRBV28 to TRBJ2-7; D may be TRBD1 or TRBD2 (6 bases each). From germline, CDR1 is MDHEN and CDR2 SYDVKM. Trimming removed 6 bases from V and 5 bases from J, with 11 bases in between. The CDR3 runs to 12 residues. As DNA, the CDR3 is TGTGCCAGCAGAGTGGGGGGCCACGAGCAGTACTTC. The encoded protein is CASRVGGHEQYF.

This clonotype has a handful of counts. V is TRBV7-9 and J is TRBJ2-3; 10 bases align to TRBD2. The germline V gene encodes CDR1 SEHNR and CDR2 FQNEAQ (reference sequence). This CDR3 spans 15 amino acids. After removal of 5 bases from V and 4 bases from J, the junction contained 6 bases not matched to a gene. The CDR3 loop reads CASSRPSGSADTQYF. The CDR3 coding sequence is TGTGCCAGCAGCCGGCCTAGCGGGAGTGCAGATACGCAGTATTTT.